This T cell receptor (beta chain) is drawn from a study of CD8 T cells in Susac syndrome. Negative isolation yielded CD4+ and CD8+ T cells, and FACS enriched TEMRA cells. This CDR3 has 13 residues. Deletions cut 3 bases from V and 2 bases from J, with 7 bases between. cDNA came from roughly 0.47 to 1 ug RNA primed by random hexamers. The method of amplification for TCR beta CDR3 was immunoSEQ multiplex PCR, covering 54 Vbeta and 13 Jbeta. Each CDR3 protein gets one entry after TCRdb re-called the immunoSEQ multiplex PCR reads with MiXCR. The repertoire holds nearly 200,000 distinct CDR3 sequences, with about 95% as singletons.

This TCR derives from a human donor with multiple sclerosis. The chain couples TRBV12-3 or TRBV12-4 to TRBJ2-5; D gene ambiguous. Material: CD4+ T cells from PBMCs. The CDR3 coding sequence is TGTGCCAGCAGTTTGTGGCCGCAAGAGACCCAGTACTTC. This gives the protein CASSLWPQETQYF.